This passage covers 14 T cell receptor beta chains from one sample sequenced in a study of blood T cells in healthy people across ages. Primers used in a second PCR of about 7 to 11 cycles were a sample-barcoded 5' primer and a J-beta primer mix. TCRdb reprocessed the 5' RACE reads via MiXCR and lists one record per CDR3 protein. The sample yields approximately 900,000 distinct CDR3 sequences, 25% to 35% seen once. The same data also contributed to another study, on T cells of mothers and their children.

Sequenced sample: blood. These receptors all come from a woman aged 40 to 50 in good health.

There are a few counts of this clonotype. The rearrangement uses TRBV5-1 and TRBJ2-3, with no clear D. Trimming removed 1 base from V and 0 bases from J, with 9 bases in between. The germline CDR1 and CDR2 sequences are SGHRS and YFSETQ. This CDR3 comprises 15 residues. The CDR3 DNA sequence: TGCGCCAGCAGCTTGCTGCCTACAAGCACAGATACGCAGTATTTT. This codes for CASSLLPTSTDTQYF.

This clonotype has more than one count but fewer than ten. V gene TRBV13 combines with J gene TRBJ2-1; 7 bases fit TRBD1. CDR1 and CDR2 from the germline V gene are PRHDT and FYEKMQ (reference sequence). The CDR3 consists of 12 residues. V trimming: 5 bases; J trimming: 12 bases; junction bases outside the gene matches: 7. CDR3 region: CASSPLRDRQFF. The CDR3 region has the DNA TGTGCCAGCAGCCCGCTTAGGGACAGGCAGTTCTTC.

This clonotype occurred a few times. The chain has TRBV15 and TRBJ2-1, with a tentative D call TRBD2 (6 bases). Per germline, CDR1 LNHNV and CDR2 YYDKDF (reference sequence). CDR3 length equals 15 residues. With 0 bases removed from V and 8 bases from J, the gap between germline ends came to 14 bases. The CDR3 DNA reads TGTGCCACCAGCAGAGATTCGGGGACGGGAGATGAGCAGTTCTTC. Its translation is CATSRDSGTGDEQFF.

The chain combines TRBV3-1 with TRBJ2-1; 9 nucleotides line up with TRBD2. There are 15 residues in the CDR3. From germline, CDR1 is LGHDT and CDR2 YNNKEL (reference sequence). With V trimmed by 1 base and J by 8 bases, 6 bases remained unmatched. The chain's CDR3 is CASSQARAGGDEQFF. The CDR3 coding sequence is TGTGCCAGCAGCCAAGCTCGAGCGGGAGGTGATGAGCAGTTCTTC.

This clonotype showed up many times. The genes are TRBV29-1 and TRBJ2-7; the D gene could be TRBD1 or TRBD2 (6 bases each). Trimming took off 8 bases at V and 2 bases at J, with 19 bases between the two ends. This CDR3 has 14 residues. Germline V lookup: CDR1 SQVTM, CDR2 ANQGSEA. The CDR3 bases are TGCAGCATCAAAGGGGGGCAGGGTCCCTACGAGCAGTACTTC. Translation gives CSIKGGQGPYEQYF.

This clonotype was seen at least ten times. Here the CDR3 DNA reads TGCGCCAGCCATGGACAGGGTGGAGGCCAAGAGACCCAGTACTTC. As protein: CASHGQGGGQETQYF. The chain uses TRBV5-1 and TRBJ2-5, with TRBD1 identical over 8 bases. The CDR3 sequence is 15 residues long. Germline-derived CDR1 and CDR2 are SGHRS and YFSETQ. V lost 7 bases and J lost 1; bases outside the gene matches: 9.

There are a few counts of this clonotype. A read error may account for a junction end that differs from germline. V gene TRBV12-3 or TRBV12-4 combines with J gene TRBJ1-1; no definite D call. CDR3 size: 15 residues. This CDR3 reads CASSLALGMNAEAFF. CDR3 sequence (DNA): TGTGCCAGCAGTTTAGCGTTGGGGATGAACGCTGAAGCTTTCTTT.

The CDR3 DNA reads as TGTGCCAGCAGCTTAAACCCCATAGGTAGCGGGAGCTACAATGAGCAGTTCTTC. It translates to CASSLNPIGSGSYNEQFF. The chain is built from TRBV7-3 and TRBJ2-1; 9 bases map to TRBD2. Losses at the gene ends were 1 base for V and 3 bases for J; bases not matched to a gene: 10. The CDR3 sequence is 18 residues long. Germline assignment: CDR1 SGHTA and CDR2 FQGTGA. Drawing the rest from reference TRBV7-3 and TRBJ2-1, the complete variable domain is GAGVSQTPSNKVTEKGKYVELRCDPISGHTALYWYRQSLGQGPEFLIYFQGTGAADDSGLPNDRFFAVRPEGSVSTLKIQRTERGDSAVYLCASSLNPIGSGSYNEQFFGPGTRLTVL.

The chain has TRBV19 and TRBJ2-1; TRBD2 aligns across 8 bases. V shed 9 bases and J 4 bases; nucleotides not matched to a gene: 11. The V gene's germline CDR1 is LNHDA and CDR2 SQIVND (reference sequence). The CDR3 sequence is 15 residues long. In DNA form, the CDR3 reads TGTGCCAGCCGAAGCCCAGCGGGGGTATACAATGAGCAGTTCTTC. It specifies CASRSPAGVYNEQFF. Looking up the rest from reference TRBV19 and TRBJ2-1 gives the full variable domain: DGGITQSPKYLFRKEGQNVTLSCEQNLNHDAMYWYRQDPGQGLRLIYYSQIVNDFQKGDIAEGYSVSREKKESFPLTVTSAQKNPTAFYLCASRSPAGVYNEQFFGPGTRLTVL.

This clonotype was seen many times. The chain carries TRBV14 and TRBJ2-5; weak D call: TRBD1 (5 bases). The germline V gene has CDR1 SGHDN and CDR2 FVKESK. This CDR3 contains 11 residues. V lost 4 bases and J lost 11, with 11 bases in between. CDR3 sequence: CASSRTGTQYF. The CDR3 region has the DNA TGTGCCAGCAGCCGAACAGGAACGCAGTACTTC.

This chain connects TRBV28 to TRBJ1-1; D uncertain. Per the germline V gene, CDR1 is MDHEN and CDR2 is SYDVKM. Trimming took 4 bases from V and 7 from J, leaving 19 bases between them. The CDR3 runs 15 residues. The CDR3 loop reads CASSSYTHRNSEAFF. In nucleotides, the CDR3 is TGTGCCAGCAGTTCTTACACACACCGAAATAGTGAAGCTTTCTTT.

V usage is TRBV5-1 and J usage is TRBJ2-5; D ambiguous. Germline-derived CDR1 and CDR2 are SGHRS and YFSETQ. The CDR3 consists of 16 residues. V lost 2 bases and J 5 bases, leaving 19 bases between the germline ends. CDR3 region: CASSFMRMASSETQYF. Written as DNA, the CDR3 is TGCGCCAGCAGCTTCATGAGGATGGCGTCAAGCGAGACCCAGTACTTC.

This clonotype was observed a few times. The chain is built from TRBV4-3 and TRBJ2-5; 7 nucleotides align to TRBD1. The DNA end is more similar to TRBJ2-7, so the J call may be wrong. This CDR3 spans 14 amino acids. Germline CDR1 and CDR2: LGHNA and YSLEER. The CDR3 spells CASSLPQGCHEQYF. The CDR3 DNA follows: TGCGCCAGCAGCCTACCACAGGGGTGTCACGAGCAGTACTTC.

A note on this clonotype: Just one base apart from a much larger clone, this may be a read error. The chain uses TRBV5-1 and TRBJ1-2; D call uncertain. The CDR3 is 13 amino acids. Trimming cost V 0 bases and J 4 bases, with 7 bases left between them. Germline assignment: CDR1 SGHRS and CDR2 YFSETQ. CDR3 sequence: CASSLGYRYGYTF. The DNA for the CDR3 is TGCGCCAGCAGCTTGGGGTACCGCTATGGCTACACCTTC.